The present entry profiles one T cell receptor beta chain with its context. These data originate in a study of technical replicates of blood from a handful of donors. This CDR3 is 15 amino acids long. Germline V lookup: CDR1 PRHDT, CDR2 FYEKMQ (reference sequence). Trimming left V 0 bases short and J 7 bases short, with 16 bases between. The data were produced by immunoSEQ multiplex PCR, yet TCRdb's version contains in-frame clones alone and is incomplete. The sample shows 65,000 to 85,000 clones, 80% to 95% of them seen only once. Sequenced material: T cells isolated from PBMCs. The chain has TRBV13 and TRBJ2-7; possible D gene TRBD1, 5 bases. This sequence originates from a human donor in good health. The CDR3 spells CASSLGGQGSEEQYF. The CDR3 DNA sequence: TGTGCCAGCAGCTTAGGGGGGCAGGGTTCGGAAGAGCAGTACTTC.